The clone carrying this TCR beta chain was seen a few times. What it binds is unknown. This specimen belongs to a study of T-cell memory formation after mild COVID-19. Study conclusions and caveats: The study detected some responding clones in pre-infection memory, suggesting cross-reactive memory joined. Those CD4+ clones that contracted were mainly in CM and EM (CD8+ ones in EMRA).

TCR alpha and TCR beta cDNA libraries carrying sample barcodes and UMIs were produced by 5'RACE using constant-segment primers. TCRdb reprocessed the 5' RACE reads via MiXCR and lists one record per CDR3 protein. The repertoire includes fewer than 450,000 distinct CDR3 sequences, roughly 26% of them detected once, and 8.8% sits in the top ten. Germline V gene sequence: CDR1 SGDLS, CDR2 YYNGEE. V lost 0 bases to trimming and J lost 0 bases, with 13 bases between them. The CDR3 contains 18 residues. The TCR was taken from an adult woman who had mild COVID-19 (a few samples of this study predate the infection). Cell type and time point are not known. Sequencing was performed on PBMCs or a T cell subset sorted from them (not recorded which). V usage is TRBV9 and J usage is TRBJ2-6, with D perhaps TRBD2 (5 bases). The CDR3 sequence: CASSVVPSSTSGANVLTF. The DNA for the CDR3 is TGTGCCAGCAGCGTAGTCCCTAGCTCCACCTCTGGGGCCAACGTCCTGACTTTC.